This T cell receptor (beta chain) was recovered during a study of spatial heterogeneity in lung cancer. All TCR cDNA molecules were individually tagged with a unique molecular identifier. TCRdb called the 5' RACE reads again in MiXCR, with one record for every CDR3 protein. The repertoire has approximately 8,000 distinct CDR3 sequences, 5.4% of them found once; the top ten carry over 35%. This clonotype was picked up many times. The time point was: sample taken at primary tumor resection. In each case, whole RNA from tumor, nontumor lung or frozen PBMC was sequenced unsorted. The donors comprised about 69 untreated early-stage non-small cell lung cancer patients. The sample was PBMCs, taken at surgery. This receptor was taken from a male donor with early-stage non-small cell lung cancer.

The CDR3 nucleotides are TGTGCCAGCCAATTCGGACAGGGAACCGGAAACACCATATATTTT. Its translation is CASQFGQGTGNTIYF. The chain uses TRBV6-6 and TRBJ1-3; 8 bases are shared with TRBD1. The ends lost 8 bases at V and 4 bases at J; junction bases unmatched: 10. CDR3 length: 15 residues. Looked up from germline, CDR1 is MNHNY and CDR2 is SVGAGI (reference sequence).